This paragraph reports one T cell receptor (beta chain). This sample is drawn from a study of blood T cell repertoires in COVID-19. Trimming pared 2 bases from V and 2 bases from J, leaving 10 bases between. The CDR3 extends over 14 amino acids. CDR1 GTSNPN and CDR2 SVGIG come from the germline V gene (reference sequence). The method was immunoSEQ multiplex PCR; TCRdb's version includes in-frame clones alone and lacks a portion of them. The sample lists roughly 150,000 clones, 80% to 90% occurring once. The receptor was isolated from a woman between 70 and 85 years old who had recovered from COVID-19. V gene TRBV30 combines with J gene TRBJ1-3; D not resolved. Sequenced input: peripheral blood. CDR3 in amino acids: CAWSPLYAGNTIYF. The CDR3, as DNA: TGTGCCTGGAGTCCCCTGTATGCTGGAAACACCATATATTTT.